The 30 T cell receptor beta chains below all came from one sample that was sequenced in a study of T-cell memory formation after mild COVID-19. TCRdb reprocessed the 5' RACE reads via MiXCR and lists one record per CDR3 protein. The sample has 530,000 or so distinct CDR3 sequences, 17% seen once; the top ten hold roughly 8.2%. The material sequenced was PBMCs or a T cell subset sorted from them (not recorded which). The source is an adult woman who had mild COVID-19 (a few samples of this study predate the infection). Cell type and time point are not known.

The chain couples TRBV5-6 to TRBJ2-3; 10 bases fit TRBD2. The CDR3 covers 15 residues. The junction had 9 bases not matched to a gene; V was cut back by 5 bases and J by 6 bases. Germline V gene lookup returns CDR1 SGHDT and CDR2 YYEEEE. CDR3 in amino acids: CASSQMASGGDTQYF. The CDR3 nucleotides read TGTGCCAGCAGTCAAATGGCTAGCGGGGGTGATACGCAGTATTTT.

This clonotype was counted between two and nine times. The chain couples TRBV10-3 to TRBJ2-1; TRBD1 might be the D (5 bases). Germline CDR1 is ENHRY and CDR2 is SYGVKD. V was cut by 2 bases and J by 2 bases, with 13 bases left in between. The CDR3 is 16 amino acids. The CDR3 protein is CAISETVRVTYNEQFF. The CDR3, as DNA: TGTGCCATCAGTGAGACTGTCAGGGTCACCTACAATGAGCAGTTCTTC.

J is TRBJ1-2 and V is TRBV7-2; D unclear. The CDR3 covers 13 residues. V lost 2 bases to trimming and J lost 3 bases, with 7 bases between them. Germline CDR1 and CDR2: SGHTA and FQGNSA. Written as DNA, the CDR3 is TGTGCCAGCAGCTTAAAAGTGGACTATGGCTACACCTTC. This translates into CASSLKVDYGYTF. The variable domain in full, with the rest retrieved from reference TRBV7-2 and TRBJ1-2, is GAGVSQSPSNKVTEKGKDVELRCDPISGHTALYWYRQSLGQGLEFLIYFQGNSAPDKSGLPSDRFSAERTGGSVSTLTIQRTQQEDSAVYLCASSLKVDYGYTFGSGTRLTVV.

This clonotype was recorded a few times. V and J are TRBV23-1 and TRBJ2-2; 11 bases are a match to TRBD1. TRBV23-1 is treated as an ORF (open reading frame) with a function not yet certain. The CDR3 loop spans 17 amino acids. V was pared by 3 bases and J by 5 bases, with 8 bases of the junction left unmatched. As DNA, the CDR3 is TGCGCCAGCAGTCATCGGACAGGGGGCGACAGGACCGGGGAGCTGTTTTTT. Its translation: CASSHRTGGDRTGELFF.

The chain recombines TRBV2 with TRBJ2-1; D might be TRBD1 (5 bases). The CDR3 consists of 14 residues. Germline values: CDR1 SNHLY, CDR2 FYNNEI. V dropped 6 bases and J dropped 4 bases, with 13 bases sitting between them. In nucleotides, the CDR3 is TGTGCCAGCAGACCCATCTACAGGTACAATGAGCAGTTCTTC. Encoded protein: CASRPIYRYNEQFF. Full variable domain (rest looked up from reference TRBV2 and TRBJ2-1): EPEVTQTPSHQVTQMGQEVILRCVPISNHLYFYWYRQILGQKVEFLVSFYNNEISEKSEIFDDQFSVERPDGSNFTLKIRSTKLEDSAMYFCASRPIYRYNEQFFGPGTRLTVL.

The genes are TRBV5-1 and TRBJ1-4; 7 positions agree with TRBD1. The CDR3 spans 18 residues. Trimming at V came to 3 bases and at J to 7 bases, leaving 18 bases not matched to a gene. Per the germline V gene, CDR1 is SGHRS and CDR2 is YFSETQ. The CDR3 protein is CASSYRTGPVVKSEKLFF. CDR3 bases: TGCGCCAGCAGCTACCGGACAGGCCCCGTTGTAAAAAGTGAAAAACTGTTTTTT.

V usage is TRBV5-1 and J usage is TRBJ2-2; 8 bases match TRBD2. The ends lost 0 bases at V and 4 bases at J; junction bases unmatched: 11. Germline V CDR1 and CDR2: SGHRS, YFSETQ. This CDR3 comprises 18 residues. CDR3 loop: CASSLEVLAGGPTGELFF. The CDR3 DNA reads as TGCGCCAGCAGCTTGGAAGTTTTGGCGGGGGGCCCCACCGGGGAGCTGTTTTTT.

This clonotype was seen just once. The gene calls are TRBV29-1 and TRBJ1-2; D not resolved. Germline V gives CDR1 SQVTM, CDR2 ANQGSEA. There are 13 residues in the CDR3. V was shortened by 2 bases and J by 7 bases, with 14 bases between the two germline ends. CDR3 region: CSVEYAEATGYTF. The DNA for the CDR3 is TGCAGCGTTGAATATGCCGAAGCGACTGGCTACACCTTC.

This clonotype occurred many times. The chain couples TRBV5-1 to TRBJ2-7; perhaps TRBD1 as D (6 bases). Germline V gives CDR1 SGHRS, CDR2 YFSETQ. V was clipped by 0 bases and J by 4 bases, with 11 bases between them. This CDR3 has 14 residues. The CDR3 bases are TGCGCCAGCAGCTTGGTTACAGGGCAATACGAGCAGTACTTC. Translated: CASSLVTGQYEQYF.

The genes are TRBV12-5 and TRBJ1-2; D gene unclear. Germline-derived CDR1 and CDR2 are LGHNT and FRNRAP. Trimming cost V 0 bases and J 6 bases, with 8 bases left between them. This CDR3 has 13 amino acids. The CDR3 is CASGLVRADGYTF. CDR3 nucleotide sequence: TGTGCTAGTGGTTTGGTAAGGGCAGATGGCTACACCTTC.

The chain links TRBV19 to TRBJ2-7, with 8 bases lining up with TRBD1. V gave up 7 bases and J gave up 2 bases; unmatched junction bases: 7. Germline CDR1 LNHDA, CDR2 SQIVND (reference sequence). CDR3 length: 14 residues. In nucleotides, the CDR3 is TGTGCCAGTATTGGACAGGGCCAAGCCTACGAGCAGTACTTC. Translating it yields CASIGQGQAYEQYF.

The rearrangement joins TRBV7-8 to TRBJ2-7; D may be TRBD1 (6 bases). V was clipped by 3 bases and J by 7 bases, with 13 bases between them. Germline values: CDR1 SGHVS, CDR2 FQNEAQ. There are 13 residues in the CDR3. For the CDR3, the DNA is TGTGCCAGCAGCTTGGACAGACTCCGGGAGCAGTACTTC. As protein: CASSLDRLREQYF.

This clonotype was recorded at least ten times. This rearrangement joins TRBV7-9 to TRBJ2-7; TRBD1 matches at 9 bases. The CDR3 is made up of 14 amino acids. V was clipped by 5 bases and J by 3 bases; unmatched bases: 5. Germline lookup yields CDR1 SEHNR and CDR2 FQNEAQ (reference sequence). The CDR3 region has the DNA TGTGCCAGCAGCCCCGGGACAGGGAACTACGAGCAGTACTTC. The encoded protein is CASSPGTGNYEQYF.

This clonotype occurred a few times. The V call is TRBV2, the J call TRBJ1-5, with a weak D call TRBD1 (6 bases). Trimming shortened V by 6 bases and J by 7 bases, and 16 bases separated the two germline ends. The CDR3 extends over 14 amino acids. Germline V gene sequence: CDR1 SNHLY, CDR2 FYNNEI. The CDR3 nucleotides are TGTGCCAGCAGGAGGGGAGGACAGTCCCAGCCCCAGCATTTT. Its protein product is CASRRGGQSQPQHF.

This clonotype showed up just a few times. The chain uses TRBV7-9 and TRBJ1-2; the D gene is possibly TRBD1 (5 bases). The germline CDR1 and CDR2 sequences are SEHNR and FQNEAQ (reference sequence). V was trimmed by 0 bases and J by 7 bases, leaving 9 bases between them. There are 13 residues in the CDR3. CDR3 nucleotides: TGTGCCAGCAGCTTAGCCGGGGCCCGTGGCTACACCTTC. It translates to CASSLAGARGYTF.

This clonotype came up a few times. The chain has TRBV5-1 and TRBJ2-7, with D unclear. The V gene lost 0 bases and the J gene lost 5 bases, with 12 bases spanning the gap. Germline V gene lookup returns CDR1 SGHRS and CDR2 YFSETQ. CDR3 length equals 14 residues. CDR3 sequence reads: CASSLEAGGHEQYF. CDR3 in DNA: TGCGCCAGCAGCTTGGAGGCAGGTGGCCACGAGCAGTACTTC.

This chain joins TRBV24-1 and TRBJ2-3; 9 positions agree with TRBD1. This CDR3 is built from 16 residues. V dropped 4 bases and J dropped 5; count of bases not matched to a gene: 9. CDR1 is KGHDR and CDR2 is SFDVKD in the germline V gene. The CDR3 is CATSEQDRGLGDTQYF. The CDR3, as DNA: TGTGCCACCAGTGAACAGGACAGGGGATTGGGAGATACGCAGTATTTT.

The V call is TRBV6-1, the J call TRBJ2-1; D ambiguous. V was shortened by 11 bases and J by 5 bases, with 10 bases between the two germline ends. The germline V gene encodes CDR1 MNHNS and CDR2 SASEGT. The CDR3 extends over 11 amino acids. In DNA form, the CDR3 reads TGTGCCTGCCGAGCGAACAATGAGCAGTTCTTC. Translated, it gives CACRANNEQFF.

This clonotype showed up just a few times. V usage is TRBV29-1 and J usage is TRBJ1-2; D ambiguous. Germline lookup yields CDR1 SQVTM and CDR2 ANQGSEA. CDR3 length: 14 amino acids. The germline V and J ends were trimmed by 2 bases and 3 bases, with 13 bases remaining between them. DNA of the CDR3: TGCAGCGTTGAATCGGTAAAGTGGGACTATGGCTACACCTTC. Translating it yields CSVESVKWDYGYTF. The variable domain in full, completed from reference TRBV29-1 and TRBJ1-2, reads SAVISQKPSRDICQRGTSLTIQCQVDSQVTMMFWYRQQPGQSLTLIATANQGSEATYESGFVIDKFPISRPNLTFSTLTVSNMSPEDSSIYLCSVESVKWDYGYTFGSGTRLTVV.

The CDR3 DNA reads TGTGCCAGCAGCACCCGGGACAGTAGTGAAAAACTGTTTTTT. It is translated as CASSTRDSSEKLFF. The chain combines TRBV6-5 with TRBJ1-4; 7 bases align to TRBD1. The trim removed 6 bases at V and 7 bases at J, leaving 8 bases unmatched. CDR1 is MNHEY, CDR2 SVGAGI, per germline. The CDR3 is 14 residues long.

V gene TRBV6-2 or TRBV6-3 combines with J gene TRBJ1-1, with D maybe TRBD1 (5 bases). V lost 0 bases and J lost 6, with 14 bases in between. The CDR3 is 15 amino acids. Germline V gene lookup returns CDR1 MNHEY and CDR2 SVGEGT. The CDR3 is CASSYSRAGLAEAFF. CDR3 sequence (DNA): TGTGCCAGCAGTTACTCGAGGGCAGGGCTGGCTGAAGCTTTCTTT.

The chain has TRBV5-5 and TRBJ2-7; D gene ambiguous. Per the germline V gene, CDR1 is SGHKS and CDR2 is YYEKEE (reference sequence). The CDR3 runs to 13 residues. Trimming took 2 bases from V and 2 from J, leaving 8 bases between them. The CDR3 region has the DNA TGTGCCAGCAGCTTAACGCGGACCTACGAGCAGTACTTC. Protein: CASSLTRTYEQYF. The variable domain in full, with the rest retrieved from reference TRBV5-5 and TRBJ2-7, is DAGVTQSPTHLIKTRGQQVTLRCSPISGHKSVSWYQQVLGQGPQFIFQYYEKEERGRGNFPDRFSARQFPNYSSELNVNALLLGDSALYLCASSLTRTYEQYFGPGTRLTVT.

This clonotype showed up many times. The chain joins TRBV5-1 to TRBJ2-7; 7 nucleotides agree with TRBD1. The CDR3 extends over 14 amino acids. Germline V gene lookup returns CDR1 SGHRS and CDR2 YFSETQ. After removal of 3 bases from V and 2 bases from J, the junction contained 5 bases not matched to a gene. CDR3 sequence: CASSSYGTAYEQYF. DNA of the CDR3: TGCGCCAGCAGCTCCTACGGGACAGCCTACGAGCAGTACTTC.

This clonotype was counted only a few times. The gene calls are TRBV6-5 and TRBJ2-1, with TRBD2 as a possible D gene (6 bases). Germline-derived CDR1 and CDR2 are MNHEY and SVGAGI. The CDR3 totals 17 residues. Trimming shortened V by 8 bases and J by 7 bases, and 27 bases separated the two germline ends. CDR3 in DNA: TGTGCCAGCTTCGATTCTCTTCTGGAGGGACCCCAGAATGAGCAGTTCTTC. It yields the protein CASFDSLLEGPQNEQFF.

The chain combines TRBV30 with TRBJ2-7; 7 bases line up with TRBD2. The CDR3 is made up of 14 amino acids. J lost 0 bases, V lost 8 bases, and 10 bases had no gene match. The germline V gene encodes CDR1 GTSNPN and CDR2 SVGIG (reference sequence). The CDR3 region is CAGWEGTTSYEQYF. CDR3 nucleotides: TGTGCCGGTTGGGAGGGGACCACCTCCTACGAGCAGTACTTC.

The DNA for the CDR3 is TGTGCCAGTAGTATATCGGGATTGGGACAGGGAGTGGAGCAGTACTTC. Protein: CASSISGLGQGVEQYF. The chain has TRBV19 and TRBJ2-7; 9 nucleotides line up with TRBD1. CDR3 length: 16 amino acids. J was trimmed by 7 bases and V by 2 bases; bases with no gene match: 12. Germline CDR1 is LNHDA and CDR2 is SQIVND (reference sequence).

This clonotype was counted only a few times. V and J are TRBV5-1 and TRBJ2-1, with 11 bases lining up with TRBD2. Germline loops: CDR1 SGHRS, CDR2 YFSETQ. V was pared by 0 bases and J by 7 bases, with 3 bases of the junction left unmatched. There are 15 residues in the CDR3. The CDR3 DNA reads as TGCGCCAGCAGCTTGGCGACTAGCGGGGTTAATGAGCAGTTCTTC. The encoded protein is CASSLATSGVNEQFF. Looking up the rest from reference TRBV5-1 and TRBJ2-1 gives the full variable domain: KAGVTQTPRYLIKTRGQQVTLSCSPISGHRSVSWYQQTPGQGLQFLFEYFSETQRNKGNFPGRFSGRQFSNSRSEMNVSTLELGDSALYLCASSLATSGVNEQFFGPGTRLTVL.

The chain couples TRBV5-1 to TRBJ1-1, with D tentatively TRBD1 (6 bases). V shed 2 bases and J shed 1 base, with 15 bases lying between them. Looked up from germline, CDR1 is SGHRS and CDR2 is YFSETQ. The CDR3 consists of 16 residues. DNA of the CDR3: TGCGCCAGCAGCTTCGGGTATGGACAGCAGAACACTGAAGCTTTCTTT. Protein: CASSFGYGQQNTEAFF. Based on the CDR3 plus reference TRBV5-1 and TRBJ1-1, the full variable domain is KAGVTQTPRYLIKTRGQQVTLSCSPISGHRSVSWYQQTPGQGLQFLFEYFSETQRNKGNFPGRFSGRQFSNSRSEMNVSTLELGDSALYLCASSFGYGQQNTEAFFGQGTRLTVV.

This chain uses TRBV21-1 with TRBJ2-2; the listed D gene, TRBD2, was not tested against the DNA. TRBV21-1 counts as a pseudogene. The CDR3 is made up of 19 amino acids. The CDR3 region is CASSKALGLAGENTGELFF. In DNA form, the CDR3 reads TGTGCCAGCAGCAAAGCGCTCGGACTAGCGGGGGAAAACACCGGGGAGCTGTTTTTT.

The sample holds many counts of this clonotype. This chain links TRBV4-1 with TRBJ2-3; possible D gene TRBD2, 6 bases. Trimming removed 0 bases from V and 1 base from J, with 14 bases in between. The CDR3 has 17 residues. The germline gives CDR1 MGHRA, CDR2 YSYEKL. The CDR3 DNA reads TGCGCCAGCAGCCAAGATTTTTGGGGCGGGGGCACAGATACGCAGTATTTT. Protein sequence: CASSQDFWGGGTDTQYF.